A selection of T cell receptor beta chains follows, all from one sample in a study of blood T cell repertoires in COVID-19. Method: immunoSEQ multiplex PCR; TCRdb's copy keeps in-frame clones and lacks some. The table shows roughly 460,000 clones, with over 85% occurring only once. The source material was peripheral blood. The receptor source for this set is a man between 18 and 29 years old with COVID-19, enrolled during active disease. The CDR3 runs from the conserved cysteine through the conserved F or W. Fields, in order: V gene, clone size, J gene, CDR3 length, D gene, CDR3 protein, CDR3 DNA. A D gene is named only where the DNA matches it firmly. Only part of the rows carry a size: once, few, many, or a class if the clone is expanded.

TRBV6-5	NA	TRBJ2-7	15	TRBD1	CASSYLGTGLYEQYF	TGTGCCAGCAGTTACCTGGGGACAGGGTTATACGAGCAGTACTTC
TRBV27	NA	TRBJ2-1	19	TRBD1	CASSLKGQGSRAASDEQFF	TGTGCCAGCAGTTTGAAAGGACAGGGGTCGCGGGCGGCCTCGGATGAGCAGTTCTTC
TRBV3-1/TRBV3-2	NA	TRBJ1-6	13	NA	CASSQVPGRPLHF	TGTGCCAGCAGCCAGGTTCCAGGAAGACCCCTCCACTTT
TRBV6-5	NA	TRBJ1-5	15	NA	CASSYSGTPDQPQHF	TGTGCCAGCAGTTACTCCGGGACACCCGATCAGCCCCAGCATTTT
TRBV4-1	NA	TRBJ2-3	16	TRBD2	CASSQSPSGFTDTQYF	TGCGCCAGCAGCCAAAGTCCTAGCGGATTCACAGATACGCAGTATTTT
TRBV11-2	NA	TRBJ2-1	15	TRBD2	CASSLLSSGTREQFF	TGTGCCAGCAGCTTACTGTCTAGCGGGACTCGTGAGCAGTTCTTC
TRBV11-3	NA	TRBJ2-1	15	TRBD2	CASSVGLAEANEQFF	TGTGCCAGCAGCGTAGGACTAGCGGAAGCGAATGAGCAGTTCTTC
TRBV12-3/TRBV12-4	NA	TRBJ2-5	12	NA	CASSSDQETQYF	TGTGCCAGCAGTTCGGACCAAGAGACCCAGTACTTC
TRBV2	NA	TRBJ2-2	14	NA	CASSDRVSTGELFF	TGTGCCAGCAGTGACCGAGTGAGCACCGGGGAGCTGTTTTTT
TRBV10-2	NA	TRBJ1-2	15	TRBD1	CASRRQGAKEDGYTF	TGCGCCAGCAGGCGACAGGGGGCGAAGGAGGATGGCTACACCTTC
TRBV5-6	NA	TRBJ2-1	15	TRBD2	CASSRTSGTNNEQFF	TGTGCCAGCAGCCGTACTAGCGGAACTAACAATGAGCAGTTCTTC
TRBV6-4	many	TRBJ2-3	13	NA	CASSPGSTDTQYF	TGTGCCAGCAGTCCGGGGAGCACAGATACGCAGTATTTT
TRBV18	NA	TRBJ1-2	14	TRBD1	CASSPGTGNYGYTF	TGTGCCAGCTCACCAGGGACAGGGAACTATGGCTACACCTTC
TRBV7-3	NA	TRBJ2-1	15	NA	CASSLLGGRTNEQFF	TGTGCCAGCAGCCTCCTGGGGGGAAGAACTAATGAGCAGTTCTTC
TRBV19	NA	TRBJ2-7	14	NA	CASSSQGRSYEQYF	TGTGCCAGTAGTAGCCAGGGAAGAAGCTACGAGCAGTACTTC
TRBV5-6	NA	TRBJ1-1	14	NA	CASSLNGGGTEAFF	TGTGCCAGCAGCTTGAACGGGGGTGGGACTGAAGCTTTCTTT
TRBV6-5	NA	TRBJ1-1	15	NA	CASSYGQGMNTEAFF	TGTGCCAGCAGCTACGGACAAGGGATGAACACTGAAGCTTTCTTT
TRBV5-1	NA	TRBJ2-1	15	TRBD1	CASSWDRRSYNEQFF	TGCGCCAGCAGTTGGGACAGGCGCTCCTACAATGAGCAGTTCTTC
TRBV9	NA	TRBJ2-4	17	TRBD2	CASSAGTSGLAKNIQYF	TGTGCCAGCAGCGCCGGGACTAGCGGACTAGCCAAAAACATTCAGTACTTC
TRBV19	NA	TRBJ2-3	16	TRBD1	CASSMLSGQATDTQYF	TGTGCCAGTAGTATGCTGTCGGGACAGGCCACAGATACGCAGTATTTT
TRBV3-1/TRBV3-2	NA	TRBJ2-3	14	NA	CASSPRPRDGTQYF	TGTGCCAGCAGTCCCCGGCCCCGGGATGGTACGCAGTATTTT
TRBV5-4	NA	TRBJ1-4	16	TRBD1	CASSSGQGNRNEKLFF	TGTGCCAGCAGCTCGGGACAGGGAAACCGTAATGAAAAACTGTTTTTT
TRBV7-2	NA	TRBJ2-5	15	TRBD1	CASSLGGQGAETQYF	TGTGCCAGCAGCTTAGGGGGACAGGGGGCGGAGACCCAGTACTTC
TRBV2	NA	TRBJ2-3	19	TRBD2	CASSHSGLAGVGGTDTQYF	TGTGCCAGCAGTCACTCGGGACTAGCGGGAGTGGGAGGCACAGATACGCAGTATTTT
TRBV19	NA	TRBJ2-5	14	TRBD2	CASSRGGGEETQYF	TGTGCCAGTAGCCGGGGCGGGGGAGAAGAGACCCAGTACTTC
TRBV7-8	NA	TRBJ2-1	16	TRBD2	CASSLDLAGGYNEQFF	TGTGCCAGCAGCTTAGACCTAGCGGGAGGCTACAATGAGCAGTTCTTC
TRBV24-1	few	TRBJ2-4	15	NA	CATSEGGGAKNIQYF	TGTGCCACCAGTGAGGGAGGTGGGGCCAAAAACATTCAGTACTTC
TRBV6-2/TRBV6-3	NA	TRBJ2-1	15	NA	CASSYSFTRLGEQFF	TGTGCCAGCAGTTACTCGTTTACTAGGCTTGGGGAGCAGTTCTTC
TRBV5-1	NA	TRBJ2-2	20	TRBD2	CASSLESRRLAGATTGELFF	TGCGCCAGCAGCTTGGAATCCCGGAGGCTAGCGGGAGCAACGACCGGGGAGCTGTTTTTT
TRBV11-1	NA	TRBJ2-7	14	TRBD1	CASSFGTGLYEQYF	TGTGCCAGCAGCTTTGGGACAGGCCTCTACGAGCAGTACTTC
TRBV9	NA	TRBJ2-5	14	TRBD2	CASSVAGGEETQYF	TGTGCCAGCAGCGTAGCGGGAGGGGAGGAGACCCAGTACTTC
TRBV25-1	NA	TRBJ2-1	14	NA	CASHPGGRPNEQFF	TGTGCCAGCCATCCCGGGGGGCGCCCCAATGAGCAGTTCTTC
TRBV19	NA	TRBJ2-7	15	TRBD1	CASSIGPGTVYEQYF	TGTGCCAGTAGTATAGGCCCCGGGACAGTCTACGAGCAGTACTTC
TRBV14	NA	TRBJ2-5	13	NA	CASSLVNQGYQYF	TGTGCCAGCAGCCTCGTCAACCAGGGTTACCAGTACTTC
TRBV6-5	NA	TRBJ1-5	14	TRBD1	CASRSPDRDQPQHF	TGTGCCAGCAGGTCCCCGGACAGGGATCAGCCCCAGCATTTT
TRBV6-5	NA	TRBJ2-5	14	TRBD1	CASTPRGLLETQYF	TGTGCCAGCACTCCCAGGGGGCTTTTAGAGACCCAGTACTTC
TRBV2	few	TRBJ1-5	13	NA	CASRFAGSQPQHF	TGTGCCAGCAGATTCGCGGGATCTCAGCCCCAGCATTTT
TRBV5-3	NA	TRBJ1-5	14	NA	CARGLTVSNQPQHF	TGTGCCAGAGGGCTGACAGTTAGCAATCAGCCCCAGCATTTT
TRBV5-5	NA	TRBJ2-7	15	NA	CASSLGPGGLYEQYF	TGTGCCAGCAGCTTGGGCCCAGGGGGGCTCTACGAGCAGTACTTC
TRBV18	once	TRBJ2-4	16	TRBD2	CASSPFDTSGEHIQYF	TGTGCCAGCTCACCATTCGACACTAGCGGGGAGCACATTCAGTACTTC
TRBV3-1/TRBV3-2	NA	TRBJ2-2	16	TRBD1	CASSHPGQGRPGELFF	TGTGCCAGCAGCCACCCGGGACAGGGGAGACCCGGGGAGCTGTTTTTT
TRBV6-1	NA	TRBJ1-2	15	NA	CASSELWTANYGYTF	TGTGCCAGCAGTGAGCTCTGGACAGCTAACTATGGCTACACCTTC
TRBV7-8	NA	TRBJ2-5	15	TRBD2	CASSLGASGGSTQYF	TGTGCCAGCAGCTTAGGGGCTAGCGGGGGGAGCACCCAGTACTTC
TRBV5-1	NA	TRBJ2-3	18	TRBD2	CASSFPSSSGSGTDTQYF	TGCGCCAGCAGCTTCCCGAGTTCTAGCGGGAGTGGGACAGATACGCAGTATTTT
TRBV7-2	NA	TRBJ2-7	14	NA	CASSLDMLYYEQYF	TGTGCCAGCAGCTTAGATATGCTCTACTACGAGCAGTACTTC
TRBV20-1	NA	TRBJ2-7	13	NA	CSARGTDPYEQYF	TGCAGTGCTCGTGGGACTGACCCCTACGAGCAGTACTTC
TRBV9	once	TRBJ1-1	18	TRBD1	CASTDTSWAGGMGIEAFF	TGTGCCAGCACCGATACCTCGTGGGCAGGGGGTATGGGGATCGAAGCTTTCTTT
TRBV29-1	NA	TRBJ2-2	16	TRBD2	CSVVLAGGSNTGELFF	TGCAGCGTTGTGCTAGCGGGGGGTTCCAACACCGGGGAGCTGTTTTTT
TRBV23-1	NA	TRBJ2-7	14	TRBD1	CASSGSGQGGEQYF	TGCGCCAGCAGTGGATCGGGACAGGGGGGCGAGCAGTACTTC
TRBV10-3	once	TRBJ1-5	15	TRBD1	CAISPTGEGSQPQHF	TGTGCCATCAGTCCGACAGGGGAGGGGAGCCAGCCCCAGCATTTT
TRBV9	NA	TRBJ2-7	14	NA	CASSVDGSIYEQYF	TGTGCCAGCAGCGTAGACGGGAGTATATACGAGCAGTACTTC
TRBV4-2	NA	TRBJ2-3	15	NA	CASSQGARPTDTQYF	TGTGCCAGCAGCCAAGGGGCGCGCCCAACAGATACGCAGTATTTT
TRBV9	NA	TRBJ1-1	15	NA	CASSPRGGMNTEAFF	TGTGCCAGCAGCCCCCGCGGGGGGATGAACACTGAAGCTTTCTTT